One sample yielded the 23 T cell receptor beta chains listed below, sequenced in a study of blood T cell repertoires in COVID-19. Data came from immunoSEQ multiplex PCR; TCRdb stores just in-frame clones and leaves some out. Among 150,000 to 200,000 clones listed, more than 75% were seen once. Sequencing used peripheral blood. These receptor sequences come from a man between 35 and 55 years old with active or convalescent COVID-19.

The DNA of the CDR3 is TGTGCCTGGGACCGGCGAGTTGGCGGCGCCTACAATGAGCAGTTCTTC. Protein sequence: CAWDRRVGGAYNEQFF. The V call is TRBV30, the J call TRBJ2-1; D gene uncertain. CDR3 length equals 16 residues. Germline V gives CDR1 GTSNPN, CDR2 SVGIG (reference sequence). V was shortened by 5 bases and J by 2 bases, with 19 bases between the two germline ends. Looking up the rest from reference TRBV30 and TRBJ2-1 gives the full variable domain: SQTIHQWPATLVQPVGSPLSLECTVEGTSNPNLYWYRQAAGRGLQLLFYSVGIGQISSEVPQNLSASRPQDRQFILSSKKLLLSDSGFYLCAWDRRVGGAYNEQFFGPGTRLTVL.

This CDR3 reads CASSQEGSTGGNTIYF. The CDR3 bases are TGTGCCAGCAGCCAAGAAGGGTCCACAGGGGGAAACACCATATATTTT. The rearrangement links TRBV3-1 (or the pseudogene TRBV3-2) to TRBJ1-3; D is possibly TRBD1 (6 bases). Looked up from germline, CDR1 is LGHDT and CDR2 is YNNKEL (reference sequence). The CDR3 covers 16 residues. V was pared by 0 bases and J by 4 bases, with 13 bases between.

This chain joins TRBV6-5 and TRBJ2-2; 9 bases fit TRBD1. This CDR3 spans 15 amino acids. Germline assignment: CDR1 MNHEY and CDR2 SVGAGI. The V gene end was trimmed by 5 bases and the J gene end by 5 bases; junction bases not matched to a gene: 6. CDR3 residues: CASSRQGVGTGELFF. As DNA, the CDR3 is TGTGCCAGCAGTCGACAGGGGGTGGGGACCGGGGAGCTGTTTTTT.

The V gene is TRBV5-1, the J gene TRBJ2-7, with D hard to call. Trimming removed 0 bases at V and 0 bases at J, with 10 bases between. The length of the CDR3 is 15 residues. CDR1 is SGHRS, CDR2 YFSETQ, per germline. CDR3 in amino acids: CASSLVGLPSYEQYF. CDR3 sequence (DNA): TGCGCCAGCAGCTTGGTGGGCTTACCCTCCTACGAGCAGTACTTC.

This clone was detected once. The chain's CDR3 is CASSLEGQDISTQHF. Written as DNA, the CDR3 is TGCGCCAGCAGCTTGGAAGGACAGGACATCAGCACCCAGCATTTT. This sequence joins TRBV5-1 and TRBJ1-5, with TRBD1 identical over 7 bases. Per germline, CDR1 SGHRS and CDR2 YFSETQ. Trimming took 0 bases from V and 11 from J; bases not matched to a gene: 11. The CDR3 has 15 residues.

The rearrangement links TRBV19 to TRBJ1-2, with a weak D call TRBD1 (5 bases). This CDR3 has 15 residues. Germline values: CDR1 LNHDA, CDR2 SQIVND (reference sequence). V was pared by 6 bases and J by 5 bases, with 19 bases between. This CDR3 reads CASSAKSPGGYGYTF. CDR3 DNA sequence: TGTGCCAGTAGCGCCAAAAGTCCGGGGGGGTATGGCTACACCTTC.

This rearrangement joins TRBV27 to TRBJ1-6; tentative D call: TRBD1 (6 bases). Per germline, CDR1 MNHEY and CDR2 SMNVEV (reference sequence). Deletions cut 5 bases from V and 14 bases from J, with 13 bases between. This CDR3 contains 12 residues. The CDR3, as DNA: TGTGCCAGCAGTAGGACAGAAGGCTCCCTCCACTTT. Amino acids: CASSRTEGSLHF.

This chain uses TRBV5-6 with TRBJ2-3; 8 bases match TRBD1. This CDR3 spans 15 amino acids. CDR1 and CDR2 (germline): SGHDT, YYEEEE. The trim removed 4 bases at V and 2 bases at J, leaving 6 bases unmatched. The CDR3 DNA reads as TGTGCCAGCAGCGCTCTGGACAGGGACACAGATACGCAGTATTTT. Translating gives CASSALDRDTDTQYF.

V usage is TRBV18 and J usage is TRBJ2-5; D not certain. V was clipped by 3 bases and J by 2 bases, with 7 bases between them. Germline CDR1 is KGHSH and CDR2 is LQKENI. The CDR3 totals 13 residues. The CDR3 DNA follows: TGTGCCAGCTCACCCTTGCGACAAGAGACCCAGTACTTC. This codes for CASSPLRQETQYF.

This rearrangement joins TRBV29-1 to TRBJ1-4; 8 bases are a match to TRBD1. With V trimmed by 6 bases and J by 7 bases, 7 bases remained unmatched. Germline V gives CDR1 SQVTM, CDR2 ANQGSEA. This CDR3 contains 13 residues. CDR3 residues: CSVVGQGFEKLFF. The CDR3 nucleotides read TGCAGCGTCGTTGGACAGGGCTTTGAAAAACTGTTTTTT.

J is TRBJ1-6 and V is TRBV7-2, with 7 nucleotides matching TRBD1. Germline V lookup: CDR1 SGHTA, CDR2 FQGNSA. This CDR3 contains 17 residues. V shed 5 bases, J shed 5 bases, and the junction held 12 bases outside the gene matches. CDR3 sequence: CASSPRRGRPNNSPLHF. Here the CDR3 DNA reads TGTGCCAGCAGCCCCCGCAGGGGGAGGCCAAATAATTCACCCCTCCACTTT.

This chain links TRBV11-3 with TRBJ2-2, with unresolved D. CDR1 and CDR2 (germline): SGHNT, YENEEA. The CDR3 contains 13 residues. With 4 bases removed from V and 6 bases from J, the gap between germline ends came to 9 bases. CDR3 protein: CASSSDSAGELFF. The CDR3 DNA sequence: TGTGCCAGCAGCTCCGACTCTGCCGGGGAGCTGTTTTTT. Full variable domain (rest looked up from reference TRBV11-3 and TRBJ2-2): EAGVVQSPRYKIIEKKQPVAFWCNPISGHNTLYWYLQNLGQGPELLIRYENEEAVDDSQLPKDRFSAERLKGVDSTLKIQPAELGDSAVYLCASSSDSAGELFFGEGSRLTVL.

For this clone: The junction departs from the called germline gene at one end, perhaps through a read error. The chain uses TRBV30 and TRBJ1-1; D gene unclear. The CDR3 is made up of 11 amino acids. Germline V CDR1 and CDR2: GTSNPN, SVGIG (reference sequence). The CDR3 protein is CAGRPRNEAFF. The CDR3, as DNA: TGTGCCGGGAGACCGAGAAATGAAGCTTTCTTT.

V and J are TRBV11-2 and TRBJ2-1; 7 bases map to TRBD1. This CDR3 contains 16 residues. Germline CDR1 and CDR2: SGHAT and FQNNGV. After removal of 5 bases from V and 0 bases from J, the junction contained 7 bases not matched to a gene. The DNA for the CDR3 is TGTGCCAGCAGCGCCAGACAGGGCAACTCCTACAATGAGCAGTTCTTC. This sequence encodes CASSARQGNSYNEQFF. The entire variable domain, with the rest obtained from reference TRBV11-2 and TRBJ2-1, is as follows: EAGVAQSPRYKIIEKRQSVAFWCNPISGHATLYWYQQILGQGPKLLIQFQNNGVVDDSQLPKDRFSAERLKGVDSTLKIQPAKLEDSAVYLCASSARQGNSYNEQFFGPGTRLTVL.

The V and J genes are TRBV19 and TRBJ2-7, with TRBD1 identical over 9 bases. This CDR3 comprises 16 residues. Germline V CDR1 and CDR2: LNHDA, SQIVND (reference sequence). V trimming: 4 bases; J trimming: 2 bases; junction bases outside the gene matches: 9. The CDR3, as DNA: TGTGCCAGTAGTAGACCGGGACAGGGTTTCCCCTACGAGCAGTACTTC. The encoded protein is CASSRPGQGFPYEQYF.

The chain combines TRBV19 with TRBJ2-7, with D maybe TRBD1 (5 bases). The CDR3 spans 15 residues. Trimming removed 8 bases from V and 2 bases from J, with 19 bases in between. Germline CDR1 and CDR2: LNHDA and SQIVND (reference sequence). For the CDR3, the DNA is TGTGCCAGTCTCGACAGCAACTTACCCCCCTACGAGCAGTACTTC. This translates into CASLDSNLPPYEQYF.

This chain connects TRBV6-5 to TRBJ2-2; D not resolved. Germline lookup yields CDR1 MNHEY and CDR2 SVGAGI. Trimming removed 2 bases from V and 10 bases from J, with 11 bases in between. The CDR3 covers 13 residues. CDR3 in DNA: TGTGCCAGCAGTTACCCTTCAATGGCGGAGCTGTTTTTT. This sequence encodes CASSYPSMAELFF.

The chain employs TRBV5-1 and TRBJ1-3; tentative D call: TRBD1 (5 bases). Germline V gives CDR1 SGHRS, CDR2 YFSETQ. The CDR3 sequence is 14 residues long. The V and J ends lost 7 bases and 0 bases respectively, with 11 bases between them. The CDR3 bases are TGCGCCAGCCGCGGGGGGGTCTCTGGAAACACCATATATTTT. Translation gives CASRGGVSGNTIYF.

J is TRBJ1-6 and V is TRBV14; no firm D call. The CDR3 extends over 14 amino acids. Trimming stripped 4 bases from V and 0 bases from J, with 4 bases between. CDR1 is SGHDN and CDR2 is FVKESK in the germline V gene. CDR3 loop: CASSLSSYNSPLHF. In DNA form, the CDR3 reads TGTGCCAGCAGCCTGAGCTCCTATAATTCACCCCTCCACTTT.

The chain is built from TRBV24-1 and TRBJ2-1; 8 bases map to TRBD1. V trimming: 5 bases; J trimming: 4 bases; junction bases outside the gene matches: 9. The CDR3 consists of 16 residues. Germline V gene lookup returns CDR1 KGHDR and CDR2 SFDVKD. CDR3 protein: CATSATGTGKYNEQFF. The CDR3 DNA follows: TGTGCCACCAGTGCCACCGGGACAGGAAAGTACAATGAGCAGTTCTTC.

The chain is built from TRBV10-3 and TRBJ1-2; a possible D gene is TRBD1 (6 bases). Per the germline V gene, CDR1 is ENHRY and CDR2 is SYGVKD. Trimming stripped 0 bases from V and 10 bases from J, with 15 bases between. The CDR3 contains 14 residues. DNA of the CDR3: TGTGCCATCAGTGAGTCCATGACAGGTGGATTCTACACCTTC. It yields the protein CAISESMTGGFYTF.

CDR3: CASSDTWTGGTEAFF. The CDR3 DNA reads as TGTGCCAGCAGCGATACGTGGACAGGAGGGACTGAAGCTTTCTTT. The rearrangement uses TRBV9 and TRBJ1-1, with 7 bases that match TRBD1. CDR3 length: 15 amino acids. Germline CDR1 and CDR2: SGDLS and YYNGEE. The J segment lost 5 bases and the V segment lost 3 bases, leaving 10 bases of the junction unmatched.

The V gene is TRBV15, the J gene TRBJ2-7; 7 bases map to TRBD2. J gave up 6 bases and V 0 bases, and 8 bases lay outside the gene matches. This CDR3 is built from 15 residues. From germline, CDR1 is LNHNV and CDR2 YYDKDF (reference sequence). DNA for the CDR3: TGTGCCACCAGCAGAGATAGGGCGGGAGCTGGCGAGCAGTACTTC. Translating it yields CATSRDRAGAGEQYF.